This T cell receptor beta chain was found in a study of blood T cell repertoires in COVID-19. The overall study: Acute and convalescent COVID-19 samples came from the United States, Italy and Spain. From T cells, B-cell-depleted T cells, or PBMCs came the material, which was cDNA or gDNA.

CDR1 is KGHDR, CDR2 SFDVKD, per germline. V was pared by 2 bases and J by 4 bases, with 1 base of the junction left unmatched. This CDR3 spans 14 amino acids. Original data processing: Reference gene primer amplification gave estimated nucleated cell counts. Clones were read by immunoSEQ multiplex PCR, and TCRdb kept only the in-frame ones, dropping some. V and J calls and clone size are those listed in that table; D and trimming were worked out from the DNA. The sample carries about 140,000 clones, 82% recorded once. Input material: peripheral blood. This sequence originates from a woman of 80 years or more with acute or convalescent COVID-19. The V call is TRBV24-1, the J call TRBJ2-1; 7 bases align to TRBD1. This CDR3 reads CATSDWGQYNEQFF. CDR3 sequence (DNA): TGTGCCACCAGTGATTGGGGACAGTACAATGAGCAGTTCTTC.